This TCR beta chain stems from a study of blood T cell repertoires in COVID-19. For the study at large: Samples taken during acute and convalescent COVID-19 were collected in the United States, Italy and Spain.

This CDR3 contains 15 residues. In germline, CDR1 is MNHEY, CDR2 SMNVEV (reference sequence). V was pared by 4 bases and J by 0 bases, with 13 bases between. Participants were aged roughly 18 to 90 years, lived in about two dozen US areas, and enrolled virtually. Cohorts were based on clinical histories the participants reported. Per the authors' pipeline: Researchers report that nucleated cell counts were estimated from reference gene primer amplification. Some clones are missing from TCRdb's copy, which holds only in-frame ones; the method was immunoSEQ multiplex PCR. V, J and clone size were drawn from that table, and D and trimming were deduced from the DNA. The sample has about 220,000 clones, 80% to 90% seen once.

The sequencing sample was made of PBMCs or T cells enriched from blood (not recorded which). This chain connects TRBV27 to TRBJ2-7; D is perhaps TRBD2 (6 bases). The clonotype was recovered from a woman between 50 and 59 years old with acute COVID-19. The CDR3 sequence is CASSYGRGSSYEQYF. The CDR3 nucleotides read TGTGCCAGCAGTTATGGTCGGGGGAGCTCCTACGAGCAGTACTTC.